The 5 T cell receptor beta chains below all came from one sample that was sequenced in a study of brain T cells in children with intractable seizures. Clones were sequenced by immunoSEQ multiplex PCR, and TCRdb holds only the in-frame ones, with some missing. Here the sample spans just under 65,000 clones, around 96% being singletons. The source was peripheral blood, collected at surgery. All receptors derive from a boy under two years old with focal cortical dysplasia and intractable seizures.

V usage is TRBV3-1 (or the pseudogene TRBV3-2) and J usage is TRBJ2-2, with TRBD1 matching 10 bases. Germline CDR1 LGHDT, CDR2 YNNKEL (reference sequence). Unmatched junction bases numbered 2, after V lost 3 bases and J lost 10 bases. CDR3 length: 13 amino acids. The chain's CDR3 is CASSQTGGAELFF. In DNA, the CDR3 is TGTGCCAGCAGCCAGACAGGGGGCGCGGAGCTGTTTTTT.

This clone occurred once. This sequence joins TRBV5-1 and TRBJ2-2, with TRBD2 matching over 9 bases. V lost 3 bases to trimming and J lost 4 bases; unmatched junction nucleotides: 19. The CDR3 runs to 20 residues. Looked up from germline, CDR1 is SGHRS and CDR2 is YFSETQ. The CDR3 spells CASSWNTGLAGGRFTGELFF. The CDR3 DNA reads as TGCGCCAGCAGCTGGAATACGGGACTCGCGGGGGGGCGTTTCACCGGGGAGCTGTTTTTT. The full variable domain, its missing parts supplied by reference TRBV5-1 and TRBJ2-2, is KAGVTQTPRYLIKTRGQQVTLSCSPISGHRSVSWYQQTPGQGLQFLFEYFSETQRNKGNFPGRFSGRQFSNSRSEMNVSTLELGDSALYLCASSWNTGLAGGRFTGELFFGEGSRLTVL.

The chain combines TRBV10-3 with TRBJ2-5; 9 positions agree with TRBD1. The V gene end was trimmed by 6 bases and the J gene end by 4 bases; junction bases not matched to a gene: 6. Germline-derived CDR1 and CDR2 are ENHRY and SYGVKD. This CDR3 is 14 amino acids long. The DNA of the CDR3 is TGTGCCATCAGAAGGACAGGGGAGGCAGAGACCCAGTACTTC. Protein product: CAIRRTGEAETQYF.

The rearrangement joins TRBV7-6 to TRBJ2-3; 7 bases fit TRBD1. Trimming cost V 3 bases and J 4 bases; bases outside gene matches: 10. The CDR3 is made up of 16 amino acids. Per germline, CDR1 SGHVS and CDR2 FNYEAQ. CDR3 loop: CASSLPTGDGADTQYF. DNA for the CDR3: TGTGCCAGCAGCTTGCCTACAGGGGACGGGGCAGATACGCAGTATTTT.

V usage is TRBV9 and J usage is TRBJ1-2, with TRBD1 matching 7 bases. The V gene end was trimmed by 3 bases and the J gene end by 6 bases; junction bases not matched to a gene: 14. The length of the CDR3 is 16 residues. Germline assignment: CDR1 SGDLS and CDR2 YYNGEE. The CDR3 here is CASSATGKGDLDGYTF. The CDR3 DNA sequence: TGTGCCAGCAGCGCGACAGGGAAGGGGGATCTCGATGGCTACACCTTC.